The 23 T cell receptor beta chains reported below all come from one sample, sequenced in a study of cytomegalovirus exposure and HLA in healthy donors. The protocol was immunoSEQ multiplex PCR, while the TCRdb copy is restricted to in-frame clones and leaves out a portion. The repertoire consists of more than 85,000 clones, with over 85% occurring once and the leading ten covering about 2%. Sequencing input: PBMCs. Source of these receptors: a woman younger than 35 in good health and CMV-seronegative.

This clone appeared a single time. The chain is built from TRBV4-3 and TRBJ2-5; possible D gene TRBD2, 5 bases. This CDR3 contains 13 residues. Germline V gene lookup returns CDR1 LGHNA and CDR2 YSLEER. With 2 bases removed from V and 1 base from J, the gap between germline ends came to 5 bases. The CDR3 region has the DNA TGCGCCAGCAGCCAAAGCGGCCAAGAGACCCAGTACTTC. Protein product: CASSQSGQETQYF.

The chain employs TRBV7-3 and TRBJ1-2, with 8 bases matching TRBD1. Germline CDR1 and CDR2: SGHTA and FQGTGA. With V trimmed by 5 bases and J by 5 bases, 10 bases remained unmatched. This CDR3 spans 15 amino acids. The CDR3 DNA follows: TGTGCCAGCAGCCATATCGGACAGGGAGTTTATGGCTACACCTTC. As protein: CASSHIGQGVYGYTF.

The V call is TRBV30, the J call TRBJ1-2; TRBD1 matches at 9 bases. In germline, CDR1 is GTSNPN, CDR2 SVGIG (reference sequence). This CDR3 region has 12 residues. The V segment lost 4 bases and the J segment 10 bases; nucleotides outside the gene matches: 7. The CDR3 loop reads CAWKGRDRDYTF. The CDR3 DNA is TGTGCCTGGAAAGGCCGGGACAGGGACTACACCTTC.

This chain links TRBV5-4 with TRBJ1-6; perhaps TRBD1 as D (5 bases). Between the trimmed V and J ends, which lost 0 bases and 5 bases, there was a span of 6 bases. The germline gives CDR1 SGHNT, CDR2 YYREEE (reference sequence). The CDR3 extends over 14 amino acids. CDR3 sequence (DNA): TGTGCCAGCAGCTTGGAGGGGAATAATTCACCCCTCCACTTT. Its protein product is CASSLEGNNSPLHF.

The CDR3 here is CASSTYIVGAYTEAFF. The CDR3 coding sequence is TGTGCCAGCAGTACTTATATTGTGGGGGCGTACACTGAAGCTTTCTTT. The rearrangement uses TRBV28 and TRBJ1-1; possibly TRBD1 for D (6 bases). Germline lookup yields CDR1 MDHEN and CDR2 SYDVKM. Between the trimmed V and J ends, which lost 5 bases and 3 bases, there was a span of 19 bases. The CDR3 has 16 amino acids.

The count of this clone is one. The V call is TRBV5-1, the J call TRBJ2-1, with TRBD2 matching over 8 bases. The V gene's germline CDR1 is SGHRS and CDR2 YFSETQ. The CDR3 totals 14 residues. V shed 6 bases, J shed 0 bases, and the junction held 2 bases outside the gene matches. The chain's CDR3 is CASKRESSYNEQFF. Here the CDR3 DNA reads TGCGCCAGCAAGCGGGAGAGCTCCTACAATGAGCAGTTCTTC. Supplemented by reference TRBV5-1 and TRBJ2-1, the full variable domain reads KAGVTQTPRYLIKTRGQQVTLSCSPISGHRSVSWYQQTPGQGLQFLFEYFSETQRNKGNFPGRFSGRQFSNSRSEMNVSTLELGDSALYLCASKRESSYNEQFFGPGTRLTVL.

The chain couples TRBV28 to TRBJ1-2, with D tentatively TRBD1 (6 bases). CDR3 length equals 15 residues. From germline, CDR1 is MDHEN and CDR2 SYDVKM. V was pared by 5 bases and J by 4 bases, with 17 bases between. The CDR3 loop is CASSPTGTPFYGYTF. CDR3 DNA: TGTGCCAGCAGTCCGACCGGGACACCCTTCTATGGCTACACCTTC.

The chain employs TRBV18 and TRBJ2-3; 10 bases map to TRBD2. Germline V gene sequence: CDR1 KGHSH, CDR2 LQKENI. Germline trimming cut 2 bases from V and 1 base from J; bases unmatched to any gene: 3. CDR3 length equals 16 residues. In DNA, the CDR3 is TGTGCCAGCTCACCATTAGCGGGGGGCGGCACAGATACGCAGTATTTT. It codes for CASSPLAGGGTDTQYF.

This chain joins TRBV7-6 and TRBJ1-5; D uncertain. The CDR3 sequence is 18 residues long. The germline CDR1 and CDR2 sequences are SGHVS and FNYEAQ. Trimming stripped 5 bases from V and 10 bases from J, with 30 bases between. Written as DNA, the CDR3 is TGTGCCAGCAGCCCTAAATCGTGGGCGGATGGAGGTTGGAATCCCCAGCATTTT. Translated, it gives CASSPKSWADGGWNPQHF.

The chain couples TRBV7-2 to TRBJ2-5, with D tentatively TRBD1 (5 bases). V lost 5 bases and J lost 5, with 12 bases in between. The CDR3 runs 13 residues. CDR1 is SGHTA, CDR2 FQGNSA, per germline. The CDR3 sequence: CASSPQGRETQYF. The CDR3 DNA sequence: TGTGCCAGCAGCCCCCAGGGCCGGGAGACCCAGTACTTC. Full variable domain (remainder filled in from reference TRBV7-2 and TRBJ2-5): GAGVSQSPSNKVTEKGKDVELRCDPISGHTALYWYRQSLGQGLEFLIYFQGNSAPDKSGLPSDRFSAERTGGSVSTLTIQRTQQEDSAVYLCASSPQGRETQYFGPGTRLLVL.

Concerning this clone: One end of the junction fails to match germline, which may point to a read error. The chain couples TRBV7-7 to TRBJ2-1, with 11 bases identical to TRBD2. Looked up from germline, CDR1 is SSHAT and CDR2 is FNYEAQ (reference sequence). This CDR3 is 19 amino acids long. The CDR3, as DNA: TGTGCTAGCAGCTTTGTACTAGCGGGAGAATTGAGCTCCTACAATGAGCAGTTCTTC. It is translated as CASSFVLAGELSSYNEQFF.

J is TRBJ1-4 and V is TRBV20-1; 10 bases fit TRBD1. The CDR3 has 11 residues. With 8 bases clipped from V and 12 bases from J, the junction kept 6 bases outside the gene matches. Germline-derived CDR1 and CDR2 are DFQATT and SNEGSKA (reference sequence). The CDR3 sequence: CSSGQGSELFF. The CDR3 nucleotides read TGCAGTTCGGGACAGGGGAGTGAACTGTTTTTT.

The V gene is TRBV6-5, the J gene TRBJ2-5, with 7 bases aligning to TRBD1. CDR1 MNHEY and CDR2 SVGAGI come from the germline V gene. This CDR3 comprises 12 residues. Trimming at V came to 7 bases and at J to 5 bases, leaving 4 bases not matched to a gene. CDR3 region: CASTGQRETQYF. The CDR3 DNA follows: TGTGCCAGCACGGGACAGAGGGAGACCCAGTACTTC.

The gene calls are TRBV27 and TRBJ2-1, with 11 positions matching TRBD2. V gave up 5 bases and J gave up 4 bases; unmatched junction bases: 4. The germline gives CDR1 MNHEY, CDR2 SMNVEV (reference sequence). This CDR3 contains 15 residues. Written as DNA, the CDR3 is TGTGCCAGCAGTGGAATAGCGGGAGGGTACAATGAGCAGTTCTTC. Protein: CASSGIAGGYNEQFF.

This chain joins TRBV27 and TRBJ1-1; maybe TRBD1 (5 bases). V lost 5 bases to trimming and J lost 5 bases, with 24 bases between them. Germline CDR1 MNHEY, CDR2 SMNVEV (reference sequence). CDR3 length: 17 amino acids. The CDR3, as DNA: TGTGCCAGCAGTCTGGCTAGTCCAGGGTGGGGTGGGACTGAAGCTTTCTTT. This gives the protein CASSLASPGWGGTEAFF.

The chain employs TRBV10-3 and TRBJ2-2; TRBD2 is a possible D gene (6 bases). Germline assignment: CDR1 ENHRY and CDR2 SYGVKD. Trimming took 11 bases from V and 5 from J, leaving 18 bases between them. The CDR3 has 14 amino acids. The CDR3 region is CAASQQGGTGELFF. For the CDR3, the DNA is TGTGCCGCCAGTCAGCAGGGAGGAACCGGGGAGCTGTTTTTT.

The chain has TRBV6-1 and TRBJ2-5, with a possible D match to TRBD2 (6 bases). The V and J ends lost 4 bases and 2 bases respectively, with 17 bases between them. Per germline, CDR1 MNHNS and CDR2 SASEGT. The CDR3 loop spans 16 amino acids. The CDR3 bases are TGTGCCAGCAGTGTTGCCCAGGGCGCGGGGCAAGAGACCCAGTACTTC. Translation gives CASSVAQGAGQETQYF.

The chain carries TRBV7-9 and TRBJ2-7; D not certain. Germline CDR1 SEHNR, CDR2 FQNEAQ (reference sequence). Trimming shortened V by 5 bases and J by 2 bases, and 13 bases separated the two germline ends. This CDR3 region has 14 residues. In nucleotides, the CDR3 is TGTGCCAGCAGCCCTAGTTCCAAACCCTACGAGCAGTACTTC. Translating it yields CASSPSSKPYEQYF.

CDR3 bases: TGTGCCAGCAGCTTGGCCTCGGGGGGAACTGAAGCTTTCTTT. This gives the protein CASSLASGGTEAFF. V is TRBV5-4 and J is TRBJ1-1, with D tentatively TRBD1 (5 bases). Per germline, CDR1 SGHNT and CDR2 YYREEE (reference sequence). The CDR3 length is 14 residues. V was shortened by 0 bases and J by 5 bases, with 11 bases between the two germline ends. The full variable domain, its missing parts supplied by reference TRBV5-4 and TRBJ1-1, is ETGVTQSPTHLIKTRGQQVTLRCSSQSGHNTVSWYQQALGQGPQFIFQYYREEENGRGNFPPRFSGLQFPNYSSELNVNALELDDSALYLCASSLASGGTEAFFGQGTRLTVV.

This clone is a singleton in its sample. The V call is TRBV4-3, the J call TRBJ2-1; weak D call: TRBD2 (6 bases). Looked up from germline, CDR1 is LGHNA and CDR2 is YSLEER. CDR3 size: 15 residues. V dropped 2 bases and J dropped 2 bases, with 10 bases sitting between them. DNA for the CDR3: TGCGCCAGCAGCCAACATAGCGGAACCTACAATGAGCAGTTCTTC. This codes for CASSQHSGTYNEQFF.

The rearrangement links TRBV15 to TRBJ1-1; unclear D gene. CDR1 LNHNV and CDR2 YYDKDF come from the germline V gene (reference sequence). V lost 4 bases and J 4 bases, leaving 10 bases between the germline ends. The CDR3 length is 13 residues. The CDR3 loop reads CATSIGPGTEAFF. CDR3 DNA: TGTGCCACCAGCATAGGCCCGGGCACTGAAGCTTTCTTT.

This chain uses TRBV30 with TRBJ2-1, with a weak D call TRBD1 (6 bases). V was cut by 3 bases and J by 1 base, with 13 bases left in between. Germline loops: CDR1 GTSNPN, CDR2 SVGIG (reference sequence). The CDR3 has 15 amino acids. CDR3 in amino acids: CAWRIGGLSYNEQFF. DNA of the CDR3: TGTGCCTGGAGGATTGGGGGCCTATCCTACAATGAGCAGTTCTTC.

The chain combines TRBV19 with TRBJ2-2; 12 bases map to TRBD2. This CDR3 is built from 16 residues. Germline lookup yields CDR1 LNHDA and CDR2 SQIVND (reference sequence). J gave up 6 bases and V 9 bases, and 11 bases lay outside the gene matches. DNA for the CDR3: TGTGCCAGAGTTACCGCTAGCGGGAGGGCCCCCGGGGAGCTGTTTTTT. Its translation: CARVTASGRAPGELFF.